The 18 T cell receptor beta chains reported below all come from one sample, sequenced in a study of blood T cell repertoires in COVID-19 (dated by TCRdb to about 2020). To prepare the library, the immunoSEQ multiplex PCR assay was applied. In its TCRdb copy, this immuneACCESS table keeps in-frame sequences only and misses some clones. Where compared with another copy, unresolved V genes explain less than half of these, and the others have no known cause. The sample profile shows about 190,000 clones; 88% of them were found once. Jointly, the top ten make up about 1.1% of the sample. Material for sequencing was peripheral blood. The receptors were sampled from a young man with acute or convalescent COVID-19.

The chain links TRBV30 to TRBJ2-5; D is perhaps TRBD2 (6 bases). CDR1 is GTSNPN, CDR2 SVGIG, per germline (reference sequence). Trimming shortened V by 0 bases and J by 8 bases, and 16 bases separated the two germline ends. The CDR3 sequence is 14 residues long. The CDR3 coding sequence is TGTGCCTGGAGTGTCGTTAGCGGCCCCAGAACCCAGTACTTC. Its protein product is CAWSVVSGPRTQYF. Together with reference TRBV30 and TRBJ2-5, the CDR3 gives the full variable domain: SQTIHQWPATLVQPVGSPLSLECTVEGTSNPNLYWYRQAAGRGLQLLFYSVGIGQISSEVPQNLSASRPQDRQFILSSKKLLLSDSGFYLCAWSVVSGPRTQYFGPGTRLLVL.

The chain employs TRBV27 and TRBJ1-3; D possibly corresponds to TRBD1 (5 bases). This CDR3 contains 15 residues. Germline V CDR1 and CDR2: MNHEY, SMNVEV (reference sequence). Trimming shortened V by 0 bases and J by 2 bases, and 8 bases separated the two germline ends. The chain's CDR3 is CASSLSEGAGNTIYF. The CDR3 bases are TGTGCCAGCAGTTTATCGGAAGGGGCTGGAAACACCATATATTTT.

DNA of the CDR3: TGCGCCAGCAGCCAAGATGTCGGGAAAGAGACCCAGTACTTC. Encoded protein: CASSQDVGKETQYF. The gene calls are TRBV4-1 and TRBJ2-5; D may be TRBD2 (5 bases). The CDR3 length is 14 residues. CDR1 is MGHRA, CDR2 YSYEKL, per germline. Trimming took off 0 bases at V and 3 bases at J, with 8 bases between the two ends.

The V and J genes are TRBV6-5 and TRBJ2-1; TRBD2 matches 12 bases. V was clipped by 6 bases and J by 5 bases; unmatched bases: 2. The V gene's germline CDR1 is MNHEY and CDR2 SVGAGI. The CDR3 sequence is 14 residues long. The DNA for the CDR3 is TGTGCCAGCAGGCGACTAGCGGGGGACAATGAGCAGTTCTTC. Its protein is CASRRLAGDNEQFF.

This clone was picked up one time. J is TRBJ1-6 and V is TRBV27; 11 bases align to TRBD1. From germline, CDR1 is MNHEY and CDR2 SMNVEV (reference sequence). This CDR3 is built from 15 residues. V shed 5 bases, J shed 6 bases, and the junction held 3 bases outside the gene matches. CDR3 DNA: TGTGCCAGCAGTCTCGGGACAGGGGGTAATTCACCCCTCCACTTT. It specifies CASSLGTGGNSPLHF.

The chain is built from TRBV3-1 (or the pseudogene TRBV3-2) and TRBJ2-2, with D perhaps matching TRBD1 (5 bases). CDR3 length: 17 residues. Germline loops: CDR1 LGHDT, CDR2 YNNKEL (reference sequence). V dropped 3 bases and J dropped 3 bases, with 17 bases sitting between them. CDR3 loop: CASSQRRQGSYTGELFF. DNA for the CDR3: TGTGCCAGCAGCCAGAGGCGGCAGGGATCCTACACCGGGGAGCTGTTTTTT.

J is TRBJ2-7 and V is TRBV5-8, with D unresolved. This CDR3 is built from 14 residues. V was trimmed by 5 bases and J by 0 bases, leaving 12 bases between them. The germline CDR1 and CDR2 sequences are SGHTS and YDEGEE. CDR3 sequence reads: CASSLNLVSYEQYF. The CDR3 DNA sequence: TGTGCCAGCAGTTTAAATCTAGTCTCCTACGAGCAGTACTTC.

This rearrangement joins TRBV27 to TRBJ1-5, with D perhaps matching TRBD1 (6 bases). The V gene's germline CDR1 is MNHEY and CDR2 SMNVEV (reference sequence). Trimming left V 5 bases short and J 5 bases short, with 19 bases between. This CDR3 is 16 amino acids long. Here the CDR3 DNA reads TGTGCCAGCAGTCTCTCCGGACAAGGGGGATATCAGCCCCAGCATTTT. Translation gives CASSLSGQGGYQPQHF.

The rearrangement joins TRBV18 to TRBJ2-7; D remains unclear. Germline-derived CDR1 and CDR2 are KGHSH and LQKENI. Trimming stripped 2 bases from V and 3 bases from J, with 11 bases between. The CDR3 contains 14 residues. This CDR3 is CASSPVQSNYEQYF. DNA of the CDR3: TGTGCCAGCTCACCAGTACAGTCCAACTACGAGCAGTACTTC.

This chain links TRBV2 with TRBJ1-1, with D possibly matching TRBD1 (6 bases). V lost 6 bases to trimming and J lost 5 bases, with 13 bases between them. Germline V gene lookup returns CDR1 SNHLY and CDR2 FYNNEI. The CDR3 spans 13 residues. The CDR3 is CASRDQGSTEAFF. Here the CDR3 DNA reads TGTGCCAGCAGGGACCAGGGGAGTACTGAAGCTTTCTTT.

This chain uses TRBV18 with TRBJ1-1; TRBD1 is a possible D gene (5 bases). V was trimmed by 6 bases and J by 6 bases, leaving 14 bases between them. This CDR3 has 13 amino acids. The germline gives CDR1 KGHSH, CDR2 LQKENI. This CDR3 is CASSPDKWAEAFF. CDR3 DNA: TGTGCCAGCTCTCCGGACAAATGGGCTGAAGCTTTCTTT.

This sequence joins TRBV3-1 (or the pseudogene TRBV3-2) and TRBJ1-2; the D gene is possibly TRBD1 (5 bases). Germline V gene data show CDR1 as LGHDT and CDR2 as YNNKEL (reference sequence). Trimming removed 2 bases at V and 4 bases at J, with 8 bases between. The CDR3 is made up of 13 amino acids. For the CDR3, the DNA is TGTGCCAGCAGCCAATGGCAGGGCTATGGCTACACCTTC. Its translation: CASSQWQGYGYTF.

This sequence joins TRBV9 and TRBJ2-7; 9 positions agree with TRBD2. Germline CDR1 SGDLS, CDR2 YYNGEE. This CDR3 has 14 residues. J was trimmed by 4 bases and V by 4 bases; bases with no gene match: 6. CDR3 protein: CASSSGLAGYEQYF. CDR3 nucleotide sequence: TGTGCCAGCAGCTCGGGGCTAGCGGGGTACGAGCAGTACTTC. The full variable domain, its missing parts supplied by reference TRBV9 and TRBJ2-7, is DSGVTQTPKHLITATGQRVTLRCSPRSGDLSVYWYQQSLDQGLQFLIQYYNGEERAKGNILERFSAQQFPDLHSELNLSSLELGDSALYFCASSSGLAGYEQYFGPGTRLTVT.

The CDR3 protein is CSAVGGQSYEQYF. The CDR3 DNA sequence: TGCAGCGCTGTGGGCGGACAGTCGTACGAGCAGTACTTC. J is TRBJ2-7 and V is TRBV29-1; a possible D gene is TRBD1 (6 bases). Trimming removed 7 bases from V and 4 bases from J, with 17 bases in between. This CDR3 is 13 amino acids long. The germline CDR1 and CDR2 sequences are SQVTM and ANQGSEA.

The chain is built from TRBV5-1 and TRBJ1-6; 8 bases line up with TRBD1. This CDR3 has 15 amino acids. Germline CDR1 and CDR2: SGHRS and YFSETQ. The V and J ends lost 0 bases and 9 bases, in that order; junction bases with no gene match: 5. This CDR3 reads CASSLEWDRSSPLHF. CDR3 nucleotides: TGCGCCAGCAGCTTGGAATGGGACAGGTCTTCACCCCTCCACTTT.

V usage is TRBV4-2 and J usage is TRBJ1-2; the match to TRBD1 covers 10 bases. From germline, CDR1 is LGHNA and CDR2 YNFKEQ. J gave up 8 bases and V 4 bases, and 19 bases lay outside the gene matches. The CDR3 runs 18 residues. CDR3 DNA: TGTGCCAGCAGCCGACCGCCCGGTTCTACCGGGACAGGGGACGGCTACACCTTC. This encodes CASSRPPGSTGTGDGYTF.

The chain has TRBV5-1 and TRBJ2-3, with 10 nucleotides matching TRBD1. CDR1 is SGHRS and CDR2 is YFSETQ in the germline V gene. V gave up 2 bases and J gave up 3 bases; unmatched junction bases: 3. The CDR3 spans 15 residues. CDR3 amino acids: CASSFRTGGTDTQYF. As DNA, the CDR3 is TGCGCCAGCAGCTTTCGGACAGGGGGGACAGATACGCAGTATTTT.

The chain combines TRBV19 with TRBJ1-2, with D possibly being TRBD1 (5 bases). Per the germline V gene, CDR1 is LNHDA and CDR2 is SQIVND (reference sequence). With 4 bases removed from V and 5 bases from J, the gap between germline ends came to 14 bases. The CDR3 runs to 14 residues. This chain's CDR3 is CASSTGTVNYGYTF. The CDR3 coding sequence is TGTGCCAGTAGTACCGGGACTGTCAATTATGGCTACACCTTC.